This T cell receptor beta chain was sequenced during a study of CD8+ T cells in alopecia areata. Study results and caveats: Patients shared TCRs less clearly than mice did, possibly for HLA-related reasons. More clonal than normal scalp was lesional scalp, particularly alopecia totalis/universalis.

Per the germline V gene, CDR1 is SNHLY and CDR2 is FYNNEI. The CDR3 has 13 residues. Germline trimming cut 10 bases from V and 6 bases from J; bases unmatched to any gene: 11. For five patients taking part in the biomarker study, CD4+ cells were further sorted into CD25+CD127- cells. In the case of this clone: Its antigen is currently unknown.

Sequencing used cDNA as its template, made by extracting RNA and reverse transcribing it. Profiling relied on immunoSEQ multiplex PCR, and the TCRdb table lists in-frame clones only, not all of them. The sample holds about 13,000 clones; over 50% are singletons and the top ten take around 4.2%. The gene calls are TRBV2 and TRBJ2-5, with 7 bases fitting TRBD1. Sequenced: CD4+ Tregs sorted from blood. This receptor was obtained from a human donor with alopecia areata. CDR3 residues: CAKGGAGWKTQYF. CDR3 nucleotide sequence: TGTGCCAAAGGGGGCGCAGGTTGGAAGACCCAGTACTTC.